This TCR beta chain is drawn from a study of blood T cell repertoires in COVID-19. Looking at the study overall: Nucleic acid was either cDNA or gDNA, and it came from T cells, B-cell-depleted T cells, or PBMCs.

Seattle's cohort entered during active infection and was followed longitudinally. The repertoire was sequenced with immunoSEQ multiplex PCR; TCRdb's copy has only in-frame clones and lacks some. Of around 190,000 clones in the sample, around 76% are singletons; the top ten hold 7.8%. The sequencing sample was made of peripheral blood. The clonotype comes from a woman aged 55-70 years with COVID-19, enrolled during active disease.

The DNA of the CDR3 is TGTGCCAGCAGCTTGGGGGGCAGAACTCATAGAAACACCATATATTTT. It encodes CASSLGGRTHRNTIYF. V is TRBV5-6 and J is TRBJ1-3, with D perhaps TRBD1 (5 bases). V lost 0 bases to trimming and J lost 5 bases, with 15 bases between them. CDR1 SGHDT and CDR2 YYEEEE come from the germline V gene. CDR3 length equals 16 residues.